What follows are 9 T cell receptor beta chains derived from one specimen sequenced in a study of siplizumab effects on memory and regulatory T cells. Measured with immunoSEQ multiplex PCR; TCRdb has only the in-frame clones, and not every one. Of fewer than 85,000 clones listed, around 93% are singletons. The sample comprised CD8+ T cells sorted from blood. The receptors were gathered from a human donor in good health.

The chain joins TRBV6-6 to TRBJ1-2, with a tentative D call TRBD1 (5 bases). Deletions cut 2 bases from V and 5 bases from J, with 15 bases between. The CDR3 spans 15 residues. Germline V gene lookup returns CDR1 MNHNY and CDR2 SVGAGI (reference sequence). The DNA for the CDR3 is TGTGCCAGCAGTTACGGGGCAGGGCGGGGATATGGCTACACCTTC. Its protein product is CASSYGAGRGYGYTF.

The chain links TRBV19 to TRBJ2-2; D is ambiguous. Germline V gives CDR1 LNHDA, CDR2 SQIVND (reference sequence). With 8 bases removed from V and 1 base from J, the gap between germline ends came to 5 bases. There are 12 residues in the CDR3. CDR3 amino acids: CASDGNTGELFF. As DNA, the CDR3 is TGTGCCAGTGACGGGAACACCGGGGAGCTGTTTTTT.

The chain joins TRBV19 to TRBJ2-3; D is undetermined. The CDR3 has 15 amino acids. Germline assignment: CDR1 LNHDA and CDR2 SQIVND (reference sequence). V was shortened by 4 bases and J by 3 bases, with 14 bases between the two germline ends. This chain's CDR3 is CASSNIYSLTDTQYF. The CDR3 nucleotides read TGTGCCAGTAGTAATATATACAGCCTGACAGATACGCAGTATTTT.

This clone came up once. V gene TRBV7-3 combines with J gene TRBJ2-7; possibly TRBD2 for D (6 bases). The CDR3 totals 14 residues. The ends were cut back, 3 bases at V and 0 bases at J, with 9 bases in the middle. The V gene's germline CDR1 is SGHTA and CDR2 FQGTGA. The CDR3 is CASSFSSASYEQYF. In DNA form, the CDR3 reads TGTGCCAGCAGCTTTTCTAGCGCCTCCTACGAGCAGTACTTC. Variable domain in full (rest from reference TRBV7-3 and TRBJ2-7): GAGVSQTPSNKVTEKGKYVELRCDPISGHTALYWYRQSLGQGPEFLIYFQGTGAADDSGLPNDRFFAVRPEGSVSTLKIQRTERGDSAVYLCASSFSSASYEQYFGPGTRLTVT.

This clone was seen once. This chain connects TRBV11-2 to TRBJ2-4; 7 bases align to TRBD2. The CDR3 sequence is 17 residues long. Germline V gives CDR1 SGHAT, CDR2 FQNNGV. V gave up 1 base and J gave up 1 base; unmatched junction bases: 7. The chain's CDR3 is CASSLGVAGGAKNIQYF. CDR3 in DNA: TGTGCCAGCAGCTTAGGGGTAGCGGGTGGGGCCAAAAACATTCAGTACTTC.

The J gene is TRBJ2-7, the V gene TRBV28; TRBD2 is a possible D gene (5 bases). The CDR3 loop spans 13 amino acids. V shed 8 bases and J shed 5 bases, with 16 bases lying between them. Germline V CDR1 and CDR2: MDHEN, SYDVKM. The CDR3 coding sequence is TGTGCCAGCGGACTTCCGGGGTCCCACGAGCAGTACTTC. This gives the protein CASGLPGSHEQYF.

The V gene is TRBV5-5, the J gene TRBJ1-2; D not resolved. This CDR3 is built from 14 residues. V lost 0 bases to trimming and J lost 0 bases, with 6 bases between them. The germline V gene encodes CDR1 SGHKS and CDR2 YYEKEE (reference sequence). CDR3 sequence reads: CASSLEFPNYGYTF. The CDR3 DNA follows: TGTGCCAGCAGCTTGGAATTCCCTAACTATGGCTACACCTTC.

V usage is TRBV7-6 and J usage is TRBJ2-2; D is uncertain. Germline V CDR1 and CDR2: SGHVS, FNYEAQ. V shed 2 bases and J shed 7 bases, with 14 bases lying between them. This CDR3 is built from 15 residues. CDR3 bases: TGTGCCAGCAGCTTAACGGGCGACGCGAGCGGGGAGCTGTTTTTT. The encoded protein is CASSLTGDASGELFF.

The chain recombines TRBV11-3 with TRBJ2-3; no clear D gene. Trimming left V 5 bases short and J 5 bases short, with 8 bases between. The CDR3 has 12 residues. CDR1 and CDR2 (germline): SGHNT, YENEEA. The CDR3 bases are TGTGCCAGCAGCCTTGGCGGAGATACGCAGTATTTT. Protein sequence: CASSLGGDTQYF.